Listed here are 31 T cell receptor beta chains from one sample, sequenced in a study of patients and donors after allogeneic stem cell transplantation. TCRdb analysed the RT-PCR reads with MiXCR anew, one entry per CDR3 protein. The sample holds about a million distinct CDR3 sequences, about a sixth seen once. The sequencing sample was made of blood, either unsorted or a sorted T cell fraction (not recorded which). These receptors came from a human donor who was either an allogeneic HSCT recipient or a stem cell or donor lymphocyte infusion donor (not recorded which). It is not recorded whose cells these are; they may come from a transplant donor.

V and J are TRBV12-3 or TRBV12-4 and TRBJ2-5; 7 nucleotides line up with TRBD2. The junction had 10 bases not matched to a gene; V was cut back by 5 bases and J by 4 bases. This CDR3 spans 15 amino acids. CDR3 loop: CASSDRGSVAETQYF. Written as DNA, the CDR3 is TGTGCCAGCAGTGATCGCGGGAGCGTCGCAGAGACCCAGTACTTC.

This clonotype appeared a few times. The CDR3 DNA reads TGCGCCAGCAGCCAGTATGGGGGGGGAGGAAGCTACACCTTC. As protein: CASSQYGGGGSYTF. The V call is TRBV4-3, the J call TRBJ1-2; a possible D gene is TRBD1 (5 bases). The CDR3 has 14 residues. V lost 3 bases and J lost 9, with 17 bases in between. Germline loops: CDR1 LGHNA, CDR2 YSLEER.

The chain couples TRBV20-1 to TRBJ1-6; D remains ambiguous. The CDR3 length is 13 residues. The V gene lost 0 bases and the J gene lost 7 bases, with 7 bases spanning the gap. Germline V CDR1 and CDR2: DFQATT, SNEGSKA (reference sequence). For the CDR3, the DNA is TGCAGTGCTAGAGATGTTTGGAATTCACCCCTCCACTTT. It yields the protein CSARDVWNSPLHF.

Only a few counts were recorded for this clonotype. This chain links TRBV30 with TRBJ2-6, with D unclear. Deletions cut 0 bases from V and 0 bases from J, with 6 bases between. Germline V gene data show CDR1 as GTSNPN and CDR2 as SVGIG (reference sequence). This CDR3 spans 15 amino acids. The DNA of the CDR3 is TGTGCCTGGAGTGTGTCACACTCTGGGGCCAACGTCCTGACTTTC. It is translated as CAWSVSHSGANVLTF.

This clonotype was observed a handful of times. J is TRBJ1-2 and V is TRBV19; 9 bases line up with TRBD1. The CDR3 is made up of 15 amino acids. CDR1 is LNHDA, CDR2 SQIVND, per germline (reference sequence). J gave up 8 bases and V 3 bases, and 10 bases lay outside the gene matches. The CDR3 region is CASSISDRGLVGYTF. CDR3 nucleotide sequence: TGTGCCAGTAGTATCTCGGACAGGGGACTAGTCGGCTACACCTTC.

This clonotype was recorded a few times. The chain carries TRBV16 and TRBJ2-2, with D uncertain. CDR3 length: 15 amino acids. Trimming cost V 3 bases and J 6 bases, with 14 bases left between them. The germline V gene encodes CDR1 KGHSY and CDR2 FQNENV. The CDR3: CASSHSPLGSGELFF. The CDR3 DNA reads TGTGCCAGCAGCCATTCGCCTCTAGGGTCCGGGGAGCTGTTTTTT.

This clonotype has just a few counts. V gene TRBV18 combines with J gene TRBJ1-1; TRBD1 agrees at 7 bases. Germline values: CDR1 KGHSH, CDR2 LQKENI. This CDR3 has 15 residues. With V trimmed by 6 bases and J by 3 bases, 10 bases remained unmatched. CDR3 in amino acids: CASSGRQGYDTEAFF. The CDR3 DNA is TGTGCCAGCTCCGGACGACAGGGATACGACACTGAAGCTTTCTTT. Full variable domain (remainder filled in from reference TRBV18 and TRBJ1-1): NAGVMQNPRHLVRRRGQEARLRCSPMKGHSHVYWYRQLPEEGLKFMVYLQKENIIDESGMPKERFSAEFPKEGPSILRIQQVVRGDSAAYFCASSGRQGYDTEAFFGQGTRLTVV.

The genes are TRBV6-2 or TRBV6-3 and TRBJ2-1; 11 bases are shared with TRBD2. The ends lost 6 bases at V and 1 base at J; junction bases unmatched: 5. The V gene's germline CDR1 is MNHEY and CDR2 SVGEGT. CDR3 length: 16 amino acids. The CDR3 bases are TGTGCCAGCAGACTACGACTAGCGGGATCCTACAATGAGCAGTTCTTC. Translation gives CASRLRLAGSYNEQFF.

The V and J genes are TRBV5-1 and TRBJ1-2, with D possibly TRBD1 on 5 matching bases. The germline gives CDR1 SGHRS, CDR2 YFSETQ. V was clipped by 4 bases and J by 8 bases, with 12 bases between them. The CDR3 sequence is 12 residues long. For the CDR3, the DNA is TGCGCCAGCAGCGAGGGACGGTTCGGCTACACCTTC. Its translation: CASSEGRFGYTF.

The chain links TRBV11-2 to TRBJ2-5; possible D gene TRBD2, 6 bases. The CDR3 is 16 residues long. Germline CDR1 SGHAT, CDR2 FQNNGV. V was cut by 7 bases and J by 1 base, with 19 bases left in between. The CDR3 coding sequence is TGTGCCAGCACCCCCAATAGTGGCGGGGCCCAAGAGACCCAGTACTTC. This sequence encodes CASTPNSGGAQETQYF. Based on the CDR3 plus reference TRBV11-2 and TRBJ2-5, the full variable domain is EAGVAQSPRYKIIEKRQSVAFWCNPISGHATLYWYQQILGQGPKLLIQFQNNGVVDDSQLPKDRFSAERLKGVDSTLKIQPAKLEDSAVYLCASTPNSGGAQETQYFGPGTRLLVL.

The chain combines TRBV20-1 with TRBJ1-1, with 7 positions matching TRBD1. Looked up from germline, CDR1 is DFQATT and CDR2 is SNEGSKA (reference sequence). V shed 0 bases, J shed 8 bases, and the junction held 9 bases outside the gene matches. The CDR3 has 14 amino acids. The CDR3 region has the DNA TGCAGTGCTAGAGATTCCGGGACAGTATACGAAGCTTTCTTT. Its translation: CSARDSGTVYEAFF.

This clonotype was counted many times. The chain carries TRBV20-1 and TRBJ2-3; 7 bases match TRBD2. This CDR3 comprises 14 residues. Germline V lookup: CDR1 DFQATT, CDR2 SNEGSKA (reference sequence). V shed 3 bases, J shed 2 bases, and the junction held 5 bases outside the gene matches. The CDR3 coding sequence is TGCAGTGCTAGGGGGCTAGCGGTCACAGATACGCAGTATTTT. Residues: CSARGLAVTDTQYF.

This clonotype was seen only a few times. Here the CDR3 DNA reads TGTGCCAGCAGCGCACACAGGAGCTCTGGAAACACCATATATTTT. Its translation: CASSAHRSSGNTIYF. The chain recombines TRBV9 with TRBJ1-3, with D perhaps TRBD1 (5 bases). Trimming left V 3 bases short and J 0 bases short, with 10 bases between. In germline, CDR1 is SGDLS, CDR2 YYNGEE. The CDR3 totals 15 residues.

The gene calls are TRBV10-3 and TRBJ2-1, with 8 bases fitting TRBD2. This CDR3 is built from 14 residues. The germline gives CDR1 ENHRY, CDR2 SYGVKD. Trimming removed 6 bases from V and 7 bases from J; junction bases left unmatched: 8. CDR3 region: CAISPTSGRNEQFF. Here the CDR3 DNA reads TGTGCCATCAGCCCCACCAGCGGGAGAAATGAGCAGTTCTTC.

The CDR3 DNA follows: TGTGCCAGCAGCCATGGACTAGCGAATGAGCAGTTCTTC. It translates to CASSHGLANEQFF. The chain is built from TRBV3-1 and TRBJ2-1; 9 nucleotides line up with TRBD2. This CDR3 comprises 13 residues. J lost 7 bases, V lost 3 bases, and 1 base had no gene match. CDR1 LGHDT and CDR2 YNNKEL come from the germline V gene (reference sequence).

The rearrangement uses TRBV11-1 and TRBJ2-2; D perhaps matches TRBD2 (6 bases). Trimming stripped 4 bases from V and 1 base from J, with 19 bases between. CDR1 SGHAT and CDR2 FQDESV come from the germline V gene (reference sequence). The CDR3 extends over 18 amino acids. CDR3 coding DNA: TGTGCCAGCAGCTCCGAATGGGGGGACCGCGGGAACACCGGGGAGCTGTTTTTT. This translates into CASSSEWGDRGNTGELFF.

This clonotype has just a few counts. CDR3 loop: CASSFRQGSYTQYF. The CDR3, as DNA: TGTGCCAGCAGCTTTAGACAGGGAAGTTATACGCAGTATTTT. The chain combines TRBV7-2 with TRBJ2-3; 7 nucleotides agree with TRBD1. CDR1 and CDR2 (germline): SGHTA, FQGNSA. Trimming took 3 bases from V and 7 from J; bases not matched to a gene: 7. This CDR3 is built from 14 residues.

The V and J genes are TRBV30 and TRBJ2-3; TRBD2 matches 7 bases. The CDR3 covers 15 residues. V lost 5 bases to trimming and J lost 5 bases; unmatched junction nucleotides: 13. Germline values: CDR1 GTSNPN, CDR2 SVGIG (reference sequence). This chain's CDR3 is CAWGHGEGPEDTQYF. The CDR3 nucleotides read TGTGCCTGGGGGCATGGGGAGGGGCCGGAAGATACGCAGTATTTT.

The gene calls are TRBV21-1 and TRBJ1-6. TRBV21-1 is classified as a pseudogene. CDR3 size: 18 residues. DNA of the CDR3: TGTGCCAGCAGCAAAGCGAGCCCGCCGAGCTCCTATAATTCACCCCTCCACTTT. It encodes CASSKASPPSSYNSPLHF.

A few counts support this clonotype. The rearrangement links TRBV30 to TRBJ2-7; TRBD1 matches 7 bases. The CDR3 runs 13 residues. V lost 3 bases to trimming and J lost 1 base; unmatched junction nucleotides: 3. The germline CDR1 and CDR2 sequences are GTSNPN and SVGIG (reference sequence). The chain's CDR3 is CAWSVDRSYEQYF. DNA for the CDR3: TGTGCCTGGAGCGTGGACAGGTCCTACGAGCAGTACTTC.

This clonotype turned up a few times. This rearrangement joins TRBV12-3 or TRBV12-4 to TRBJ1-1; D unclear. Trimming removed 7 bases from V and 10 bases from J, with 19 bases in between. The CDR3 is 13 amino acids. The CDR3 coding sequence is TGTGCCAGCACCTATGGGATTCACCCTCGAGCTTTCTTT. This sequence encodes CASTYGIHPRAFF.

CDR3 sequence: CASRSGTGGGMGNQPQHF. For the CDR3, the DNA is TGTGCCAGCAGGTCCGGGACAGGGGGCGGAATGGGCAATCAGCCCCAGCATTTT. V usage is TRBV6-2 or TRBV6-3 and J usage is TRBJ1-5; 12 bases line up with TRBD1. The CDR3 has 18 amino acids. V was pared by 6 bases and J by 2 bases, with 11 bases of the junction left unmatched. Germline CDR1 and CDR2: MNHEY and SVGEGT.

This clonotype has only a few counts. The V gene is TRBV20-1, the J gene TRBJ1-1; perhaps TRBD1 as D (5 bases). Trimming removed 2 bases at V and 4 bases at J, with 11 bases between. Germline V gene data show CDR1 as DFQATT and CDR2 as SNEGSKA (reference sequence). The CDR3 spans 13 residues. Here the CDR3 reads CSARKTGVTEAFF. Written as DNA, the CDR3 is TGCAGTGCTAGAAAAACAGGAGTCACTGAAGCTTTCTTT.

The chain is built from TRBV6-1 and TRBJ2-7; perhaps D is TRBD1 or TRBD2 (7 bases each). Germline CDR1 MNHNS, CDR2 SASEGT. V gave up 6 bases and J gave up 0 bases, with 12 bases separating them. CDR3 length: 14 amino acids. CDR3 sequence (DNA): TGTGCCAGCAGGCAGGGGGGGAGCTCCTACGAGCAGTACTTC. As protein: CASRQGGSSYEQYF.

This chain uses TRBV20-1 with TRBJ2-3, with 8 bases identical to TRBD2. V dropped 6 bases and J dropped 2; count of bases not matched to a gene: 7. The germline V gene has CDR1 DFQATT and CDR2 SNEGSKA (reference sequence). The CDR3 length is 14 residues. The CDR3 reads CSAPRAGATDTQYF. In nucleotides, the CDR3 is TGCAGTGCGCCCAGAGCGGGAGCCACAGATACGCAGTATTTT.

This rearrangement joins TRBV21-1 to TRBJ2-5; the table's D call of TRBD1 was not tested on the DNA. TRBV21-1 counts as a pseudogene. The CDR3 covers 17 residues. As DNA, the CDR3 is TGTGCCAGGGAAAAGGTCCGGGAGAACCTACTCCAAGAGACCCAGTACTTC. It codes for CAREKVRENLLQETQYF.

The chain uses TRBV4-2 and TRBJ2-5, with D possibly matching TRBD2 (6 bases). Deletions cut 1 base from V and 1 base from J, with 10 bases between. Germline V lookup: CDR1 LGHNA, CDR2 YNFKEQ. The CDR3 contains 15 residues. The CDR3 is CASSQVAGPQETQYF. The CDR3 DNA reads TGTGCCAGCAGCCAAGTCGCGGGACCCCAAGAGACCCAGTACTTC.

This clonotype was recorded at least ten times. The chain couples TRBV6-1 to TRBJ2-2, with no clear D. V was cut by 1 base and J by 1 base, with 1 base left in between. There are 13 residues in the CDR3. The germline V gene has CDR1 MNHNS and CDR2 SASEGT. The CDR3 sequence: CASSEGNTGELFF. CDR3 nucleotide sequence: TGTGCCAGCAGTGAAGGGAACACCGGGGAGCTGTTTTTT.

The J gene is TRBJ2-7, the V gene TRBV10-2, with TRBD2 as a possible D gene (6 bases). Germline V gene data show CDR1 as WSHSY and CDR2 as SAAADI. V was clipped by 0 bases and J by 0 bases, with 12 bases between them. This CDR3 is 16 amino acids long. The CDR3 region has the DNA TGCGCCAGCAGTGAGTCGTTAGCGGTCTTCTCCTACGAGCAGTACTTC. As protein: CASSESLAVFSYEQYF.

The CDR3 loop is CASSLKGTGAQSGNTIYF. In DNA form, the CDR3 reads TGCGCCAGCAGCCTCAAGGGGACAGGCGCTCAGTCTGGAAACACCATATATTTT. The chain links TRBV5-1 to TRBJ1-3, with 8 bases aligning to TRBD1. CDR1 SGHRS and CDR2 YFSETQ come from the germline V gene. The CDR3 has 18 amino acids. Unmatched junction bases numbered 13, after V lost 4 bases and J lost 1 base.

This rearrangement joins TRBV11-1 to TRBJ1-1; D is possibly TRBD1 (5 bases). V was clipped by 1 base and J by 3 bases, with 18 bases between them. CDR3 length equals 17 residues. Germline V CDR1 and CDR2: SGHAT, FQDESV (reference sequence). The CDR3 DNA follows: TGTGCCAGCAGCTTAGAAGGAGGGGCAAGGAGGTACACTGAAGCTTTCTTT. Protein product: CASSLEGGARRYTEAFF. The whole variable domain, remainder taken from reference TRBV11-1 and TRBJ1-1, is EAEVAQSPRYKITEKSQAVAFWCDPISGHATLYWYRQILGQGPELLVQFQDESVVDDSQLPKDRFSAERLKGVDSTLKIQPAELGDSAMYLCASSLEGGARRYTEAFFGQGTRLTVV.